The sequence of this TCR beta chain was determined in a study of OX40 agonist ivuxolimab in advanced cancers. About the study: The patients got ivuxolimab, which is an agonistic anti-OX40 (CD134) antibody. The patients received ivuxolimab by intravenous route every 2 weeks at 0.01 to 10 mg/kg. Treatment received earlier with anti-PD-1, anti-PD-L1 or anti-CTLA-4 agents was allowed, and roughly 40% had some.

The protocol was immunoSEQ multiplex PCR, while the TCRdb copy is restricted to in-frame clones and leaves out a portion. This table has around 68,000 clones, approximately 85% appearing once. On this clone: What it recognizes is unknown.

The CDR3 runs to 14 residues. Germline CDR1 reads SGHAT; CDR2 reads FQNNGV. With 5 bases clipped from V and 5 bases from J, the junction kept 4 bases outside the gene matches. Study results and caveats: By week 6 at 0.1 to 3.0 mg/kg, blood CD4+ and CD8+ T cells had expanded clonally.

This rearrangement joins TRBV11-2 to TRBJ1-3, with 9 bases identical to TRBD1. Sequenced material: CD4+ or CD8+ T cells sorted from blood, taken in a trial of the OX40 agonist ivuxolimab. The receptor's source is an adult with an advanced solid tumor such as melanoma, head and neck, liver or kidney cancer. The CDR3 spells CASSPTGGRNTIYF. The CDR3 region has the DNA TGTGCCAGCAGCCCCACAGGGGGCCGAAACACCATATATTTT.